These T cell receptor beta chains were read from a single sample in a study of cytomegalovirus exposure and HLA in healthy donors. This table comes from immunoSEQ multiplex PCR, and its TCRdb copy is limited to in-frame clones, with some not included. The sample lists approximately 51,000 clones; around 80% were seen once. Sequenced sample: PBMCs. The receptors come from a boy under 18 in good health and CMV-seropositive. Each CDR3 is given with its conserved first and last residue. D genes are given only for firm matches. Clone size is shown for a subset of rows, as once, few, many or a class of expanded clone.

j_gene: TRBJ2-7
abundance: NA
d_gene: TRBD1
v_gene: TRBV6-5
CDR3aa: CASSPGTALSYEQYF
CDR3nt: TGTGCCAGCAGTCCGGGGACAGCCTTATCCTACGAGCAGTACTTC

j_gene: TRBJ1-1
abundance: NA
d_gene: NA
v_gene: TRBV5-8
CDR3aa: CASSLALSEAFF
CDR3nt: TGTGCCAGCAGCTTGGCTCTGTCTGAAGCTTTCTTT

j_gene: TRBJ2-1
abundance: few
d_gene: TRBD2
v_gene: TRBV14
CDR3aa: CASSQNSLGGEQFF
CDR3nt: TGTGCCAGCAGCCAAAACTCGCTGGGGGGGGAGCAGTTCTTC

j_gene: TRBJ2-1
abundance: NA
d_gene: TRBD2
v_gene: TRBV7-6
CDR3aa: CASSILLAGNNEQFF
CDR3nt: TGTGCCAGCAGCATCCTGCTAGCGGGGAACAATGAGCAGTTCTTC

j_gene: TRBJ2-5
abundance: NA
d_gene: NA
v_gene: TRBV4-1
CDR3aa: CASSQAEASANQETQYF
CDR3nt: TGCGCCAGCAGCCAAGCGGAGGCCAGTGCCAATCAAGAGACCCAGTACTTC

j_gene: TRBJ1-6
abundance: NA
d_gene: TRBD1
v_gene: TRBV5-6
CDR3aa: CASSPRGQGPGSPLHF
CDR3nt: TGTGCCAGCAGCCCCCGGGGACAGGGTCCGGGTTCACCCCTCCACTTT

j_gene: TRBJ2-3
abundance: NA
d_gene: NA
v_gene: TRBV5-4
CDR3aa: CASSWGGGVISDTQYF
CDR3nt: TGTGCCAGCAGCTGGGGAGGTGGGGTGATCTCAGATACGCAGTATTTT

j_gene: TRBJ2-3
abundance: NA
d_gene: NA
v_gene: TRBV10-2
CDR3aa: CASSEPGSADTQYF
CDR3nt: TGCGCCAGCAGTGAACCTGGGAGCGCAGATACGCAGTATTTT

j_gene: TRBJ2-5
abundance: few
d_gene: NA
v_gene: TRBV15
CDR3aa: CATSRGTLNQETQYF
CDR3nt: TGTGCCACCAGCAGAGGGACACTTAACCAGGAGACCCAGTACTTC

j_gene: TRBJ2-7
abundance: few
d_gene: TRBD2
v_gene: TRBV7-9
CDR3aa: CASIPSGGGREQYF
CDR3nt: TGTGCCAGCATCCCTAGCGGGGGCGGCCGCGAGCAGTACTTC

j_gene: TRBJ2-7
abundance: once
d_gene: NA
v_gene: TRBV6-1
CDR3aa: CAAKENSYEQYF
CDR3nt: TGTGCCGCGAAAGAAAACTCCTACGAGCAGTACTTC

j_gene: TRBJ1-5
abundance: few
d_gene: TRBD1
v_gene: TRBV10-3
CDR3aa: CAISGTGDQPQHF
CDR3nt: TGTGCCATCAGTGGGACAGGGGATCAGCCCCAGCATTTT

j_gene: TRBJ1-2
abundance: once
d_gene: NA
v_gene: TRBV28
CDR3aa: CASSQSPRGGRGYTF
CDR3nt: TGTGCCAGCAGTCAAAGCCCCCGGGGGGGCAGGGGCTACACCTTC

j_gene: TRBJ1-5
abundance: few
d_gene: TRBD1
v_gene: TRBV4-1
CDR3aa: CASSQAGGNQPQHF
CDR3nt: TGCGCCAGCAGCCAAGCAGGGGGTAATCAGCCCCAGCATTTT

j_gene: TRBJ2-1
abundance: NA
d_gene: NA
v_gene: TRBV19
CDR3aa: CASSIGAGDYNEQFF
CDR3nt: TGTGCCAGTAGTATAGGGGCAGGGGATTACAATGAGCAGTTCTTC

j_gene: TRBJ1-2
abundance: NA
d_gene: TRBD1
v_gene: TRBV5-1
CDR3aa: CASSGLTGRGYTF
CDR3nt: TGCGCCAGCAGCGGATTGACAGGGAGAGGCTACACCTTC

j_gene: TRBJ1-6
abundance: NA
d_gene: NA
v_gene: TRBV5-6
CDR3aa: CASSVLTGNFLDLHF
CDR3nt: TGTGCCAGCAGCGTTCTGACAGGCAATTTTCTGGACCTCCACTTT

j_gene: TRBJ2-7
abundance: NA
d_gene: TRBD1
v_gene: TRBV14
CDR3aa: CASSRTGGAWEQYF
CDR3nt: TGTGCCAGCAGCCGAACAGGGGGCGCATGGGAGCAGTACTTC

j_gene: TRBJ2-3
abundance: NA
d_gene: TRBD2
v_gene: TRBV6-1
CDR3aa: CASSPTGGPGDTQYF
CDR3nt: TGTGCCAGCAGCCCCACGGGGGGGCCGGGAGATACGCAGTATTTT

j_gene: TRBJ1-1
abundance: few
d_gene: TRBD1
v_gene: TRBV10-3
CDR3aa: CAISGTGATEAFF
CDR3nt: TGTGCCATCTCCGGGACAGGGGCCACTGAAGCTTTCTTT

j_gene: TRBJ2-2
abundance: NA
d_gene: NA
v_gene: TRBV7-9
CDR3aa: CASSLRGELFF
CDR3nt: TGTGCCAGCAGCTTGCGCGGGGAGCTGTTTTTT

j_gene: TRBJ1-2
abundance: NA
d_gene: TRBD1
v_gene: TRBV6-5
CDR3aa: CASSYDPTGRFGYTF
CDR3nt: TGTGCCAGCAGTTACGACCCGACAGGGCGGTTTGGCTACACCTTC

j_gene: TRBJ2-3
abundance: NA
d_gene: TRBD2
v_gene: TRBV9
CDR3aa: CASSVAAGGNGDTQYF
CDR3nt: TGTGCCAGCAGCGTAGCGGCGGGGGGGAACGGAGATACGCAGTATTTT

j_gene: TRBJ2-3
abundance: NA
d_gene: TRBD2
v_gene: TRBV4-2
CDR3aa: CASSQDRSGGPTDTQYF
CDR3nt: TGTGCCAGCAGCCAAGATAGAAGCGGGGGGCCGACGGATACGCAGTATTTT

j_gene: TRBJ2-3
abundance: NA
d_gene: TRBD2
v_gene: TRBV9
CDR3aa: CASSVPGTSAGTDTQYF
CDR3nt: TGTGCCAGCAGCGTACCCGGGACTAGCGCCGGCACAGATACGCAGTATTTT

j_gene: TRBJ2-5
abundance: NA
d_gene: NA
v_gene: TRBV29-1
CDR3aa: CSVGNYRVAETQYF
CDR3nt: TGCAGCGTTGGTAACTACAGGGTGGCAGAGACCCAGTACTTC